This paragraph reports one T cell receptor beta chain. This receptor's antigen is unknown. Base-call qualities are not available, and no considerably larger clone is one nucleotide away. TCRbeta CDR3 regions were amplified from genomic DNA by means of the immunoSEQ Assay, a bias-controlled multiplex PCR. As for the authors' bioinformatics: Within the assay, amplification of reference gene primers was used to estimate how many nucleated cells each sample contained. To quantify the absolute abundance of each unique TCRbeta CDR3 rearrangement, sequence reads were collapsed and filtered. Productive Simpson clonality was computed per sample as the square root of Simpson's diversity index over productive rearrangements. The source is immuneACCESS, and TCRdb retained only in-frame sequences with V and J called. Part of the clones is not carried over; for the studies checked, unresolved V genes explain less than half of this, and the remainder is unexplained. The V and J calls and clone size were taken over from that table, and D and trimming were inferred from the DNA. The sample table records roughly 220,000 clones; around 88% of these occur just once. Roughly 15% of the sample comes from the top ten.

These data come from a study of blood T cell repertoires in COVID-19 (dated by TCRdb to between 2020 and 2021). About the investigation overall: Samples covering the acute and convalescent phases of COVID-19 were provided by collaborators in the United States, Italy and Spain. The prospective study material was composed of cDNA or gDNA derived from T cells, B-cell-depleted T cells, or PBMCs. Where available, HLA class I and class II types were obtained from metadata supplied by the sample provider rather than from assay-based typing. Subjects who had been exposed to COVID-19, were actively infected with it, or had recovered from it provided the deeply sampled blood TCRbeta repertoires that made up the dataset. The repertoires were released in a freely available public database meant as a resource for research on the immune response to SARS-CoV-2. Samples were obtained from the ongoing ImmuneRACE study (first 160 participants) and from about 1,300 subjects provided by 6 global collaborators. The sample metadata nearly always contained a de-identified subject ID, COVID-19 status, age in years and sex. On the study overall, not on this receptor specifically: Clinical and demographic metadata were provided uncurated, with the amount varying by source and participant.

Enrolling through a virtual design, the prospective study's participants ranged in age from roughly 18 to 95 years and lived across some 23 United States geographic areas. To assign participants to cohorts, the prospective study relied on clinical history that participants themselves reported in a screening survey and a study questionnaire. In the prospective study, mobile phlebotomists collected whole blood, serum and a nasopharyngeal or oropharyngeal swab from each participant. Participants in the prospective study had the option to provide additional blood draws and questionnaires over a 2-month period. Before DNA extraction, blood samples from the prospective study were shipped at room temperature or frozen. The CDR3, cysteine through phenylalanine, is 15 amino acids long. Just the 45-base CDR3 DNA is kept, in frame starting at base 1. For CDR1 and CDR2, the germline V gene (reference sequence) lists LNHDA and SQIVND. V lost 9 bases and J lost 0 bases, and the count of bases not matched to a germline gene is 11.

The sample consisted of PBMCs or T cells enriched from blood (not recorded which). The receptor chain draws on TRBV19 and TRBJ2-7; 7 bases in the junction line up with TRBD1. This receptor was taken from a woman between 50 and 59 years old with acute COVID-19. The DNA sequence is TGTGCCAGGTTAAGGGACAGTAACAGCTCCTACGAGCAGTACTTC. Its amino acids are CARLRDSNSSYEQYF.